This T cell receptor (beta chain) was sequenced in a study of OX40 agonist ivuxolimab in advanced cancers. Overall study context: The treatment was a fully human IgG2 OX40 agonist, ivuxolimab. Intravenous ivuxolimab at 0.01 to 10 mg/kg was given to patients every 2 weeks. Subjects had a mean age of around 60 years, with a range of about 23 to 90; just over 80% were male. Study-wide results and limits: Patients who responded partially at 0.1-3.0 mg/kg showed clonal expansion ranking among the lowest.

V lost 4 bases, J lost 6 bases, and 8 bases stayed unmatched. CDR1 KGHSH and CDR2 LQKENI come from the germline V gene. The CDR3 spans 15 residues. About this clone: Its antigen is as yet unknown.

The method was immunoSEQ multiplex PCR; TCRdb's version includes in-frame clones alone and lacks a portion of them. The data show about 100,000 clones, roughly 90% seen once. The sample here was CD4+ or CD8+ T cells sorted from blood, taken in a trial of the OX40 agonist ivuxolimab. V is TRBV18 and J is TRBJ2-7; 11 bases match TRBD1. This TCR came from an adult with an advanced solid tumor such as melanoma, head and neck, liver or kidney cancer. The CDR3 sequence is CASSQPGTGGGEQYF. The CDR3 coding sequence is TGTGCCAGCTCACAGCCCGGGACAGGGGGAGGCGAGCAGTACTTC.